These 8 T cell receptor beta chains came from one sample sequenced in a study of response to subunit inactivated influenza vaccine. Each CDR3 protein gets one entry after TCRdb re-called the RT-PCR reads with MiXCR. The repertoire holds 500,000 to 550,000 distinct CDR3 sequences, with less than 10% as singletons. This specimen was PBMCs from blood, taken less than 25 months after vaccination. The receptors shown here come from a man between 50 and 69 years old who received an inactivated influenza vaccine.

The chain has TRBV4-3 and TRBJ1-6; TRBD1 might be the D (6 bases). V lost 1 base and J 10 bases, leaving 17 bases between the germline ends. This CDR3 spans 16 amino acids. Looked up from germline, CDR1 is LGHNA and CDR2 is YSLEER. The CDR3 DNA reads TGCGCCAGCAGCCAAGGAAAGGGTACAGGGCGATCACCCCTCCACTTT. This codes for CASSQGKGTGRSPLHF.

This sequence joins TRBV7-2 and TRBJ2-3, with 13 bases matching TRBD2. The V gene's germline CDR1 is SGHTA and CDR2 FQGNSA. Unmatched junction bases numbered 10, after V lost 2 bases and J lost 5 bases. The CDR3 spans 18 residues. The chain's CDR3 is CASSLSATSGGPGDTQYF. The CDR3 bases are TGTGCCAGCAGCTTATCGGCGACTAGCGGGGGGCCGGGAGATACGCAGTATTTT. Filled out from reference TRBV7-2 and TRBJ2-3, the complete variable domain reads GAGVSQSPSNKVTEKGKDVELRCDPISGHTALYWYRQSLGQGLEFLIYFQGNSAPDKSGLPSDRFSAERTGGSVSTLTIQRTQQEDSAVYLCASSLSATSGGPGDTQYFGPGTRLTVL.

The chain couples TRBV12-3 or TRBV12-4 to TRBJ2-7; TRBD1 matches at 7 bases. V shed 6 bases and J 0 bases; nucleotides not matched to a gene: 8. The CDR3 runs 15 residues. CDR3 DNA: TGTGCCAGCAGAGAAACAGGGGCCAGCTCCTACGAGCAGTACTTC. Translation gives CASRETGASSYEQYF.

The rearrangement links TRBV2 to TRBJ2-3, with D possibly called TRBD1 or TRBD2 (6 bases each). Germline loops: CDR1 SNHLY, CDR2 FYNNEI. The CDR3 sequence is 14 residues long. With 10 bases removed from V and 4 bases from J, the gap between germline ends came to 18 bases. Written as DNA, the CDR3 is TGTGCCACCAAGGGGGGACCCTCCGCAGATACGCAGTATTTT. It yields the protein CATKGGPSADTQYF.

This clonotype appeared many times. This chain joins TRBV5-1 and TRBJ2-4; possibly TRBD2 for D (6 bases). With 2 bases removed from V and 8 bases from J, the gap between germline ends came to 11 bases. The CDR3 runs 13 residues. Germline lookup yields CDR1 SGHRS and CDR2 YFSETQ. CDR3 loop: CASSFGGTDIQYF. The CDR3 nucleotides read TGCGCCAGCAGCTTCGGAGGGACGGACATTCAGTACTTC.

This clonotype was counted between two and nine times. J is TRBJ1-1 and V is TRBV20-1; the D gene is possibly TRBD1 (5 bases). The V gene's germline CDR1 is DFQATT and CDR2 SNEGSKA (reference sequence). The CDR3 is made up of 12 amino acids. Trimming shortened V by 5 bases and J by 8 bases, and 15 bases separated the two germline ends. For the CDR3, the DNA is TGCAGTGCTTCACCGGGACTCCAAGAAGCTTTCTTT. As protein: CSASPGLQEAFF.

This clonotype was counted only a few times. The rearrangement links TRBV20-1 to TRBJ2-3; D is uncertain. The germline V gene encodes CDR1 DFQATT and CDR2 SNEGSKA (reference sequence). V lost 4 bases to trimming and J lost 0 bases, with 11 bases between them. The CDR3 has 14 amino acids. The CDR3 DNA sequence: TGCAGTGCTAAAGTAGGAGTGAGCACAGATACGCAGTATTTT. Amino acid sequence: CSAKVGVSTDTQYF.

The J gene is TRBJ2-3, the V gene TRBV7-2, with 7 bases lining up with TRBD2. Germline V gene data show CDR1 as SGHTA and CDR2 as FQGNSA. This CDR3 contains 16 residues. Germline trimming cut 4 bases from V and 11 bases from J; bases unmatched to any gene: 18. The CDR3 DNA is TGTGCCAGCAGCTCCGCCCGGGACTACCCGCATCTTGTGCAGTATTTT. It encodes CASSSARDYPHLVQYF.